This is a list of T cell receptor beta chains from one sample in a study of cytomegalovirus exposure and HLA in healthy donors. The method was immunoSEQ multiplex PCR; TCRdb's version includes in-frame clones alone and lacks a portion of them. Among 100,000 to 120,000 clones listed, approximately 16% were seen once. Input material: PBMCs. These TCRs come from a female donor in good health and CMV-seronegative. The CDR3 runs from the conserved cysteine through the conserved F or W. Each record gives: clone size, V gene, J gene, D gene, CDR3 protein, CDR3 DNA. D genes are given only for firm matches. Clone size is given for some rows only: seen once, a few or many times, or a class if the clone is expanded.

clone size: .; V gene: TRBV19; J gene: TRBJ2-4; D gene: .; CDR3 protein: CASSIALGAAKNIQYF; CDR3 DNA: TGTGCCAGTAGTATAGCCCTAGGTGCGGCCAAAAACATTCAGTACTTC
clone size: .; V gene: TRBV5-1; J gene: TRBJ2-1; D gene: TRBD2; CDR3 protein: CASSMSGGAYNEQFF; CDR3 DNA: TGCGCCAGCAGCATGAGCGGGGGCGCTTACAATGAGCAGTTCTTC
clone size: .; V gene: TRBV5-4; J gene: TRBJ2-7; D gene: .; CDR3 protein: CASSSPGQMNEQYF; CDR3 DNA: TGTGCCAGCAGCTCTCCGGGACAAATGAACGAGCAGTACTTC
clone size: .; V gene: TRBV18; J gene: TRBJ2-4; D gene: .; CDR3 protein: CASSPEWGRDIQYF; CDR3 DNA: TGTGCCAGCTCACCAGAGTGGGGCAGGGACATTCAGTACTTC
clone size: few; V gene: TRBV30; J gene: TRBJ2-7; D gene: .; CDR3 protein: CAWRANEQYF; CDR3 DNA: TGTGCCTGGAGGGCCAACGAGCAGTACTTC
clone size: few; V gene: TRBV9; J gene: TRBJ2-1; D gene: .; CDR3 protein: CASVASWNYNEQFF; CDR3 DNA: TGTGCCAGCGTCGCTAGCTGGAACTACAATGAGCAGTTCTTC
clone size: few; V gene: TRBV6-4; J gene: TRBJ2-7; D gene: TRBD1; CDR3 protein: CASIVGRDSSYEQYF; CDR3 DNA: TGTGCCAGCATCGTTGGCCGGGACAGCTCCTACGAGCAGTACTTC
clone size: .; V gene: TRBV5-4; J gene: TRBJ2-3; D gene: TRBD2; CDR3 protein: CASSPWGGASGASTDTQYF; CDR3 DNA: TGTGCCAGCAGCCCCTGGGGTGGGGCTAGCGGGGCTAGCACAGATACGCAGTATTTT
clone size: few; V gene: TRBV7-8; J gene: TRBJ2-7; D gene: .; CDR3 protein: CASSPGQFYEQYF; CDR3 DNA: TGTGCCAGCAGCCCCGGACAGTTTTACGAGCAGTACTTC
clone size: few; V gene: TRBV4-1; J gene: TRBJ2-1; D gene: .; CDR3 protein: CASSQGTFYNEQFF; CDR3 DNA: TGCGCCAGCAGCCAGGGCACCTTCTACAATGAGCAGTTCTTC
clone size: .; V gene: TRBV4-3; J gene: TRBJ1-2; D gene: TRBD1; CDR3 protein: CASSQSRGHGYTF; CDR3 DNA: TGCGCCAGCAGCCAGTCCAGGGGGCATGGCTACACCTTC
clone size: few; V gene: TRBV6-1; J gene: TRBJ1-1; D gene: .; CDR3 protein: CASSATVTVNTEAFF; CDR3 DNA: TGTGCCAGCAGCGCTACCGTGACAGTGAACACTGAAGCTTTCTTT
clone size: once; V gene: TRBV7-6; J gene: TRBJ2-7; D gene: .; CDR3 protein: CASSLGGGAGEQYF; CDR3 DNA: TGTGCCAGCAGCTTAGGGGGCGGAGCTGGGGAGCAGTACTTC
clone size: .; V gene: TRBV6-5; J gene: TRBJ2-5; D gene: TRBD1; CDR3 protein: CASSYSRTGGMKTQYF; CDR3 DNA: TGTGCCAGCAGTTACTCGAGGACAGGGGGTATGAAGACCCAGTACTTC
clone size: few; V gene: TRBV10-1; J gene: TRBJ1-3; D gene: .; CDR3 protein: CASSDPGGGSGNTIYF; CDR3 DNA: TGCGCCAGCAGTGACCCCGGCGGGGGGTCCGGAAACACCATATATTTT
clone size: .; V gene: TRBV30; J gene: TRBJ2-1; D gene: TRBD2; CDR3 protein: CAWLGLAGSEQFF; CDR3 DNA: TGTGCCTGGTTAGGACTAGCGGGAAGTGAGCAGTTCTTC
clone size: .; V gene: TRBV5-4; J gene: TRBJ2-2; D gene: .; CDR3 protein: CASSLGGTLNTGELFF; CDR3 DNA: TGTGCCAGCAGCTTGGGAGGGACATTGAACACCGGGGAGCTGTTTTTT
clone size: few; V gene: TRBV15; J gene: TRBJ2-5; D gene: TRBD1; CDR3 protein: CATSQGTVETQYF; CDR3 DNA: TGTGCCACCAGCCAAGGGACAGTAGAGACCCAGTACTTC
clone size: .; V gene: TRBV18; J gene: TRBJ1-5; D gene: .; CDR3 protein: CASSPVRSDRNPPQHF; CDR3 DNA: TGTGCCAGCTCACCAGTCAGGTCGGATCGGAATCCGCCCCAGCATTTT
clone size: few; V gene: TRBV30; J gene: TRBJ2-1; D gene: .; CDR3 protein: CAWGGAGEQFF; CDR3 DNA: TGTGCCTGGGGGGGGGCAGGAGAGCAGTTCTTC
clone size: .; V gene: TRBV15; J gene: TRBJ1-2; D gene: TRBD1; CDR3 protein: CATSRAKILGQGIEGGYTF; CDR3 DNA: TGTGCCACCAGCAGAGCCAAGATCCTTGGACAGGGAATCGAAGGTGGCTACACCTTC
clone size: few; V gene: TRBV2; J gene: TRBJ1-1; D gene: .; CDR3 protein: CASGEILRGGEAFF; CDR3 DNA: TGTGCCAGCGGGGAGATACTGCGGGGCGGAGAAGCTTTCTTT
clone size: few; V gene: TRBV4-1; J gene: TRBJ2-2; D gene: TRBD1; CDR3 protein: CASRLQGGENTGELFF; CDR3 DNA: TGCGCCAGCAGACTACAGGGGGGTGAGAACACCGGGGAGCTGTTTTTT
clone size: few; V gene: TRBV18; J gene: TRBJ2-7; D gene: TRBD1; CDR3 protein: CASSATGGFSYEQYF; CDR3 DNA: TGTGCCAGCTCGGCAACAGGGGGCTTCTCCTACGAGCAGTACTTC
clone size: .; V gene: TRBV7-9; J gene: TRBJ2-1; D gene: TRBD1; CDR3 protein: CASSLPGQAYNEQFF; CDR3 DNA: TGTGCCAGCAGCTTACCGGGACAGGCCTACAATGAGCAGTTCTTC
clone size: few; V gene: TRBV5-4; J gene: TRBJ2-7; D gene: TRBD2; CDR3 protein: CASSTTSGVSYEQYF; CDR3 DNA: TGTGCCAGCAGCACGACTAGCGGGGTCTCCTACGAGCAGTACTTC
clone size: .; V gene: TRBV5-1; J gene: TRBJ2-7; D gene: TRBD2; CDR3 protein: CASRAGLARSYEQYF; CDR3 DNA: TGCGCCAGCAGGGCTGGACTAGCGCGATCCTACGAGCAGTACTTC
clone size: few; V gene: TRBV11-2; J gene: TRBJ1-6; D gene: TRBD1; CDR3 protein: CASSGGQGHISFYNSPLHF; CDR3 DNA: TGTGCCAGCAGCGGGGGACAGGGCCATATTAGTTTCTATAATTCACCCCTCCACTTT
clone size: .; V gene: TRBV6-1; J gene: TRBJ1-1; D gene: .; CDR3 protein: CASTLKVGIEAFF; CDR3 DNA: TGTGCCAGCACCTTAAAGGTCGGGATTGAAGCTTTCTTT
clone size: few; V gene: TRBV4-2; J gene: TRBJ2-1; D gene: .; CDR3 protein: CASRKGGNEQFF; CDR3 DNA: TGTGCCAGCAGAAAGGGGGGGAATGAGCAGTTCTTC
clone size: .; V gene: TRBV7-2; J gene: TRBJ2-3; D gene: .; CDR3 protein: CASSLGAFQGSTDTQYF; CDR3 DNA: TGTGCCAGCAGCTTAGGGGCGTTCCAAGGTAGCACAGATACGCAGTATTTT
clone size: .; V gene: TRBV28; J gene: TRBJ2-7; D gene: TRBD2; CDR3 protein: CASSLGTSGTISYEQYF; CDR3 DNA: TGTGCCAGCAGTTTAGGGACTAGCGGGACCATTTCCTACGAGCAGTACTTC
clone size: few; V gene: TRBV2; J gene: TRBJ2-5; D gene: .; CDR3 protein: CASSGVVAETQYF; CDR3 DNA: TGTGCCAGCAGTGGGGTAGTAGCTGAGACCCAGTACTTC
clone size: few; V gene: TRBV7-9; J gene: TRBJ1-5; D gene: .; CDR3 protein: CAGGGADSNQPQHF; CDR3 DNA: TGTGCCGGTGGGGGGGCCGATAGCAATCAGCCCCAGCATTTT
clone size: few; V gene: TRBV10-2; J gene: TRBJ2-1; D gene: TRBD2; CDR3 protein: CASRGGAYYNEQFF; CDR3 DNA: TGCGCCAGCCGCGGGGGGGCCTACTACAATGAGCAGTTCTTC
clone size: .; V gene: TRBV7-9; J gene: TRBJ1-4; D gene: TRBD1; CDR3 protein: CASSPTSGGGGEKLFF; CDR3 DNA: TGTGCCAGCAGCCCCACCAGCGGAGGGGGCGGTGAAAAACTGTTTTTT
clone size: few; V gene: TRBV29-1; J gene: TRBJ1-4; D gene: .; CDR3 protein: CSGGQQREKLFF; CDR3 DNA: TGCAGCGGAGGGCAGCAGCGTGAAAAACTGTTTTTT
clone size: few; V gene: TRBV19; J gene: TRBJ1-1; D gene: .; CDR3 protein: CASRRQVNTEAFF; CDR3 DNA: TGTGCCAGTAGAAGACAGGTGAACACTGAAGCTTTCTTT
clone size: few; V gene: TRBV5-1; J gene: TRBJ2-3; D gene: .; CDR3 protein: CASSFNPSVVTDTQYF; CDR3 DNA: TGCGCCAGCAGCTTTAACCCTAGCGTGGTGACAGATACGCAGTATTTT
clone size: few; V gene: TRBV4-1; J gene: TRBJ1-4; D gene: TRBD1; CDR3 protein: CASSQTHQGDGEKLFF; CDR3 DNA: TGCGCCAGCAGCCAGACTCACCAGGGGGACGGGGAAAAACTGTTTTTT
clone size: few; V gene: TRBV5-8; J gene: TRBJ2-7; D gene: TRBD1; CDR3 protein: CASTRTRGPYEQYF; CDR3 DNA: TGTGCCAGCACCCGAACGAGGGGGCCATACGAGCAGTACTTC
clone size: few; V gene: TRBV10-3; J gene: TRBJ2-1; D gene: TRBD1; CDR3 protein: CATSGTGALNNEQFF; CDR3 DNA: TGTGCCACTTCCGGGACAGGGGCACTAAACAATGAGCAGTTCTTC
clone size: .; V gene: TRBV6-6; J gene: TRBJ2-7; D gene: TRBD1; CDR3 protein: CASSYQGQSGEQYF; CDR3 DNA: TGTGCCAGCAGTTACCAGGGACAGTCCGGCGAGCAGTACTTC
clone size: .; V gene: TRBV5-1; J gene: TRBJ2-7; D gene: TRBD2; CDR3 protein: CASSLYFREGYEQYF; CDR3 DNA: TGCGCCAGCAGCTTGTATTTCCGGGAGGGTTACGAGCAGTACTTC
clone size: few; V gene: TRBV2; J gene: TRBJ2-7; D gene: .; CDR3 protein: CASSQDSTEQYF; CDR3 DNA: TGTGCCAGCAGTCAGGACAGCACTGAGCAGTACTTC
clone size: few; V gene: TRBV5-6; J gene: TRBJ2-5; D gene: TRBD1; CDR3 protein: CASSRETGNPQYF; CDR3 DNA: TGTGCCAGCAGTCGAGAGACAGGGAACCCCCAGTACTTC
clone size: .; V gene: TRBV19; J gene: TRBJ2-5; D gene: TRBD1; CDR3 protein: CASSNRGEYQETQYF; CDR3 DNA: TGTGCCAGTAGTAACAGGGGGGAGTACCAAGAGACCCAGTACTTC
clone size: few; V gene: TRBV4-2; J gene: TRBJ2-1; D gene: .; CDR3 protein: CASSHIADTYNEQFF; CDR3 DNA: TGTGCCAGCAGCCACATAGCGGATACCTACAATGAGCAGTTCTTC
clone size: medium-sized; V gene: TRBV6-6; J gene: TRBJ2-3; D gene: TRBD1; CDR3 protein: CASSNRGGLPDTQYF; CDR3 DNA: TGTGCCAGCAGTAACAGGGGTGGTTTGCCAGATACGCAGTATTTT